The 18 T cell receptor beta chains given below trace back to one sample, sequenced in a study of blood T cells in healthy people across ages. A second PCR, run for about 7 to 11 cycles, used a sample-barcoded 5' primer plus a J-beta primer mix. TCRdb fed the 5' RACE reads into MiXCR, producing one record per CDR3 protein. The sample contains about 1,800,000 distinct CDR3 sequences, over 25% of which appear only once. The sequencing sample was made of blood. These TCRs come from a woman in her 30s in good health.

At least ten counts were recorded for this clonotype. The chain couples TRBV6-6 to TRBJ2-7; 12 nucleotides line up with TRBD2. Germline assignment: CDR1 MNHNY and CDR2 SVGAGI (reference sequence). V lost 4 bases and J lost 6; bases outside the gene matches: 7. The CDR3 is made up of 15 amino acids. The CDR3 DNA is TGTGCCAGCAGTTCGGCTAGCGGGGGGGCTGGCGAGCAGTACTTC. Translated: CASSSASGGAGEQYF.

The chain employs TRBV5-5 and TRBJ2-1; 11 bases align to TRBD1. The DNA end is more similar to TRBJ2-7, so the J call may be wrong. The CDR3 is 17 amino acids. Germline CDR1 SGHKS, CDR2 YYEKEE (reference sequence). CDR3 sequence: CASNKLGTGGSYNEQYF. As DNA, the CDR3 is TGTGCCAGCAACAAACTTGGGACAGGGGGGTCCTACAATGAGCAGTACTTC.

This clonotype was recorded only once. It may be a read error: a sequence one base away is much more abundant. The gene calls are TRBV5-6 and TRBJ2-1; 7 bases are a match to TRBD2. Germline V gene sequence: CDR1 SGHDT, CDR2 YYEEEE. The CDR3 loop spans 16 amino acids. V was clipped by 1 base and J by 2 bases; unmatched bases: 6. CDR3 amino acids: CASSLHGGFPYNEQFF. CDR3 in DNA: TGTGCCAGCAGCTTGCACGGGGGGTTTCCCTACAATGAGCAGTTCTTC.

A note on this clonotype: A much larger clone lies a single base off, so this may be a read error. The chain combines TRBV5-1 with TRBJ2-7, with a tentative D call TRBD2 (6 bases). The CDR3 consists of 16 residues. CDR1 and CDR2 from the germline V gene are SGHRS and YFSETQ. The CDR3 here is CASGLEGSFLTYEQYF. In nucleotides, the CDR3 is TGCGCCAGCGGCTTGGAGGGGTCCTTTCTAACCTACGAGCAGTACTTC.

This clonotype was counted a few times. The chain has TRBV7-3 and TRBJ2-3, with 12 bases matching TRBD2. The CDR3 sequence is 15 residues long. Trimming removed 4 bases from V and 5 bases from J; junction bases left unmatched: 4. Per germline, CDR1 SGHTA and CDR2 FQGTGA. In DNA, the CDR3 is TGTGCCAGCAGCTCTAGCGGGGGGGCAAAAGATACGCAGTATTTT. Translating it yields CASSSSGGAKDTQYF.

CDR3 sequence (DNA): TGTGCCAGCATAATGGCGGGAGGAGGATACGAGCAGTACTTC. Translated: CASIMAGGGYEQYF. V gene TRBV28 combines with J gene TRBJ2-5; 8 bases line up with TRBD2. The end of the DNA is better explained by TRBJ2-7, so the J call may be wrong. This CDR3 is 14 amino acids long. Germline V gene data show CDR1 as MDHEN and CDR2 as SYDVKM.

This clonotype was observed a few times. This chain links TRBV7-2 with TRBJ1-5; D is ambiguous. Between the trimmed V and J ends, which lost 2 bases and 2 bases, there was a span of 16 bases. The CDR3 consists of 17 residues. Germline-derived CDR1 and CDR2 are SGHTA and FQGNSA. CDR3 sequence reads: CASSLRPANPGNQPQHF. The DNA for the CDR3 is TGTGCCAGCAGCTTACGCCCAGCGAACCCTGGCAATCAGCCCCAGCATTTT.

On this clonotype itself: This may be a read error: a much more frequent sequence differs by one nucleotide. The genes are TRBV5-1 and TRBJ2-4, with a weak D call TRBD1 (6 bases). The last part of the DNA fits TRBJ2-7 better; the J call may be wrong. The CDR3 sequence is 15 residues long. The germline CDR1 and CDR2 sequences are SGHRS and YFSETQ. The chain's CDR3 is CASNSSGTISYEQYF. DNA for the CDR3: TGCGCCAGCAACTCGTCCGGGACAATCTCCTACGAGCAGTACTTC.

The table lists this clonotype with many counts. J is TRBJ2-1 and V is TRBV9; 8 bases are a match to TRBD2. The CDR3 has 15 amino acids. Germline loops: CDR1 SGDLS, CDR2 YYNGEE. The V segment lost 0 bases and the J segment 8 bases; nucleotides outside the gene matches: 7. The CDR3 region has the DNA TGTGCCAGCAGCGTAGCACCGGGACTAGTCTATGAGCAGTTCTTC. Translation: CASSVAPGLVYEQFF. Looking up the rest from reference TRBV9 and TRBJ2-1 gives the full variable domain: DSGVTQTPKHLITATGQRVTLRCSPRSGDLSVYWYQQSLDQGLQFLIQYYNGEERAKGNILERFSAQQFPDLHSELNLSSLELGDSALYFCASSVAPGLVYEQFFGPGTRLTVL.

This clonotype was seen a handful of times. V and J are TRBV29-1 and TRBJ2-2; no firm D call. Germline loops: CDR1 SQVTM, CDR2 ANQGSEA. The ends were cut back, 7 bases at V and 3 bases at J, with 9 bases in the middle. CDR3 length: 12 residues. This CDR3 reads CSALTDTGELFF. The CDR3 DNA follows: TGCAGCGCCCTAACAGACACCGGGGAGCTGTTTTTT.

At least ten counts were recorded for this clonotype. The chain is built from TRBV4-3 and TRBJ2-7; no definite D call. The CDR3 is 14 amino acids. V dropped 1 base and J dropped 5 bases, with 12 bases sitting between them. The germline gives CDR1 LGHNA, CDR2 YSLEER. The chain's CDR3 is CASSQVWVSDEQYF. CDR3 nucleotides: TGCGCCAGCAGCCAAGTCTGGGTAAGCGACGAGCAGTACTTC.

This clonotype was seen ten or more times. CDR3 loop: CSARDLVGRPPYEQYF. The DNA for the CDR3 is TGCAGTGCTAGAGACCTAGTTGGGCGGCCACCCTACGAGCAGTACTTC. The V gene is TRBV20-1, the J gene TRBJ2-7; D remains unclear. Deletions cut 0 bases from V and 2 bases from J, with 17 bases between. This CDR3 has 16 residues. Germline values: CDR1 DFQATT, CDR2 SNEGSKA (reference sequence).

In this sample, this clonotype turned up many times. The chain joins TRBV2 to TRBJ1-2, with 8 bases aligning to TRBD1. V was clipped by 4 bases and J by 9 bases; unmatched bases: 13. The CDR3 is 15 amino acids. Looked up from germline, CDR1 is SNHLY and CDR2 is FYNNEI. This CDR3 reads CASSGQGARQSSYTF. The CDR3 DNA sequence: TGTGCCAGCAGTGGGCAGGGGGCGCGACAATCAAGCTACACCTTC.

J is TRBJ2-1 and V is TRBV10-1; TRBD2 might be the D (5 bases). CDR3 size: 15 residues. Germline assignment: CDR1 WNHNN and CDR2 SYGVQD (reference sequence). Trimming shortened V by 6 bases and J by 8 bases, and 20 bases separated the two germline ends. The CDR3 protein is CASSDYPRLIDEQFF. The CDR3 region has the DNA TGCGCCAGCAGCGACTATCCGAGGTTGATAGATGAGCAGTTCTTC.

Note on this clonotype: A much more abundant neighbour one base away suggests this may be a read error. The chain uses TRBV20-1 and TRBJ1-2, with D uncertain. Germline CDR1 reads DFQATT; CDR2 reads SNEGSKA (reference sequence). The CDR3 contains 11 residues. CDR3 protein: CRADTNYGYTF. In DNA form, the CDR3 reads TGCAGGGCTGACACGAACTATGGCTACACCTTC.

This clonotype was recorded at least ten times. The V call is TRBV29-1, the J call TRBJ2-7, with TRBD2 identical over 13 bases. The CDR3 spans 13 residues. J gave up 3 bases and V 6 bases, and 2 bases lay outside the gene matches. Germline CDR1 and CDR2: SQVTM and ANQGSEA. CDR3 sequence (DNA): TGCAGCGTGGGACTAGCGGGGAACTACGAGCAGTACTTC. Its translation is CSVGLAGNYEQYF.

Worth noting for this clonotype: This sequence may be a read error, since a much larger clone differs from it by one base. CDR3 loop: CASSSLPGTRYEQYF. In DNA, the CDR3 is TGTGCCAGCAGCTCTCTACCGGGAACCCGCTACGAGCAGTACTTC. The chain has TRBV7-7 and TRBJ2-7; possible D gene TRBD2, 5 bases. Trimming removed 4 bases at V and 3 bases at J, with 16 bases between. The germline V gene encodes CDR1 SSHAT and CDR2 FNYEAQ (reference sequence). CDR3 length: 15 residues. Complete variable domain (other parts from reference TRBV7-7 and TRBJ2-7): GAGVSQSPRYKVTKRGQDVTLRCDPISSHATLYWYQQALGQGPEFLTYFNYEAQPDKSGLPSDRFSAERPEGSISTLTIQRTEQRDSAMYRCASSSLPGTRYEQYFGPGTRLTVT.

V gene TRBV12-3 or TRBV12-4 combines with J gene TRBJ2-5, with 8 bases identical to TRBD2. After removal of 2 bases from V and 0 bases from J, the junction contained 5 bases not matched to a gene. This CDR3 is built from 16 residues. The CDR3 loop is CASSLKPSGYQETQYF. As DNA, the CDR3 is TGTGCCAGCAGTTTAAAGCCTAGCGGGTACCAAGAGACCCAGTACTTC.